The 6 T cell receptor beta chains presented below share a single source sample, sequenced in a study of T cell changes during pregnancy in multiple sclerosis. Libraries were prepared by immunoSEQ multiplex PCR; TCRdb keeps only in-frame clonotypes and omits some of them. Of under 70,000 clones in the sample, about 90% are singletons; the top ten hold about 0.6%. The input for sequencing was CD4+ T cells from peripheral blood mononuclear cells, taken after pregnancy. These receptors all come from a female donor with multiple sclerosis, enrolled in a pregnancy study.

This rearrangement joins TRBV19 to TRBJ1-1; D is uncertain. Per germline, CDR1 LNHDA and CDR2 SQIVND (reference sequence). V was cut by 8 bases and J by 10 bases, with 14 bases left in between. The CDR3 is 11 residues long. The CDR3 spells CASGQFIGAFF. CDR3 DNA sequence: TGTGCCAGTGGCCAGTTTATTGGAGCTTTCTTT. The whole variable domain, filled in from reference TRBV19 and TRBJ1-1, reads DGGITQSPKYLFRKEGQNVTLSCEQNLNHDAMYWYRQDPGQGLRLIYYSQIVNDFQKGDIAEGYSVSREKKESFPLTVTSAQKNPTAFYLCASGQFIGAFFGQGTRLTVV.

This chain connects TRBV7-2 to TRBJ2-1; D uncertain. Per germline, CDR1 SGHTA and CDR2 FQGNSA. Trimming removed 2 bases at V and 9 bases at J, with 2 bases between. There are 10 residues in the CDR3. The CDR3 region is CASSLREQFF. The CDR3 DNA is TGTGCCAGCAGCTTACGTGAGCAGTTCTTC.

CDR3 nucleotide sequence: TGTGCCATCAGGGATAGACAGGGCGACCGAAAAGCTTTCTTT. Its translation: CAIRDRQGDRKAFF. This chain joins TRBV10-3 and TRBJ1-1, with 7 bases fitting TRBD1. The J segment lost 9 bases and the V segment lost 6 bases, leaving 13 bases of the junction unmatched. CDR3 size: 14 residues. Germline V lookup: CDR1 ENHRY, CDR2 SYGVKD.

The CDR3 DNA follows: TGCGCCAGCAGCTTGGGCAGATTAGACAGGAGGAACACTGAAGCTTTCTTT. Translated, it gives CASSLGRLDRRNTEAFF. V is TRBV5-1 and J is TRBJ1-1, with D tentatively TRBD1 (6 bases). The CDR3 runs to 17 residues. The V and J ends lost 0 bases and 1 base respectively, with 16 bases between them. Germline loops: CDR1 SGHRS, CDR2 YFSETQ.

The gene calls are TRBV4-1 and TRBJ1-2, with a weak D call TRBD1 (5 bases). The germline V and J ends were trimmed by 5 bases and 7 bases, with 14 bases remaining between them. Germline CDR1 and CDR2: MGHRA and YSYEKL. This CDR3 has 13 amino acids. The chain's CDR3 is CASSGFQGSGYTF. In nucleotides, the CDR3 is TGCGCCAGCAGCGGATTTCAGGGATCTGGCTACACCTTC.

CDR3 sequence: CASSQRTGSYTF. The CDR3 bases are TGTGCCAGCAGTCAAAGGACAGGGAGCTACACCTTC. The chain has TRBV6-5 and TRBJ1-2, with 8 bases matching TRBD1. The CDR3 runs to 12 residues. Germline-derived CDR1 and CDR2 are MNHEY and SVGAGI. Trimming removed 5 bases from V and 9 bases from J; junction bases left unmatched: 5.